Listed here is a single T cell receptor (beta chain). Germline loops: CDR1 LGHDT, CDR2 YNNKEL (reference sequence). The CDR3 contains 15 residues. These data belong to a study of monozygotic twins with inflammatory bowel disease. UMIs containing a 6-nucleotide sample barcode were added via template switching. After re-calling the 5' RACE reads, TCRdb lists one entry per CDR3 protein, DNA absent. Here the sample table reports approximately 400,000 distinct CDR3 sequences. This receptor was identified in a human donor with ulcerative colitis or Crohn's disease, or a healthy co-twin of an affected twin (not recorded which). This rearrangement joins TRBV3-1 to TRBJ2-4. The sample consisted of blood. This chain's CDR3 is CASSQGIETKNIQYF.